One sample yielded the 7 T cell receptor beta chains listed below, sequenced in a study of metastatic and nonmetastatic thyroid tumors. Using MiXCR, TCRdb reanalyzed the PCR reads. The sample has around 31,000 clones, approximately 16% seen once; the top ten hold around 19%. Every patient was untreated before thyroid surgery. Sample: blood. These receptors were taken from a male donor with papillary thyroid cancer or a benign thyroid nodule (not recorded which). Some clones in this sample may be carry-over from other donors' samples.

This clone occurred many times. The chain combines TRBV7-3 with TRBJ2-3; D unresolved. With 1 base removed from V and 4 bases from J, the gap between germline ends came to 6 bases. The germline V gene encodes CDR1 SGHTA and CDR2 FQGTGA. This CDR3 spans 13 amino acids. For the CDR3, the DNA is TGTGCCAGCAGCTTAAATCGCGCAGATACGCAGTATTTT. Its translation is CASSLNRADTQYF.

At least ten counts were recorded for this clone. The rearrangement uses TRBV29-1 and TRBJ1-4; possibly TRBD1 for D (5 bases). The CDR3 contains 12 residues. Germline V gene lookup returns CDR1 SQVTM and CDR2 ANQGSEA. Trimming pared 7 bases from V and 9 bases from J, leaving 15 bases between. CDR3 protein: CSAQTDRKKLFF. The CDR3 bases are TGCAGCGCCCAGACAGACCGTAAAAAACTGTTTTTT.

The J gene is TRBJ2-7, the V gene TRBV2, with 8 bases matching TRBD1. The CDR3 is made up of 15 amino acids. Germline assignment: CDR1 SNHLY and CDR2 FYNNEI. Trimming removed 7 bases from V and 2 bases from J; junction bases left unmatched: 10. Here the CDR3 reads CASILRDRGTYEQYF. CDR3 nucleotide sequence: TGTGCCAGCATACTCCGTGACAGGGGAACCTACGAGCAGTACTTC.

This clone was seen many times. V and J are TRBV11-1 and TRBJ2-6, with a tentative D call TRBD1 (5 bases). Germline lookup yields CDR1 SGHAT and CDR2 FQDESV (reference sequence). Deletions cut 1 base from V and 2 bases from J, with 12 bases between. CDR3 size: 17 residues. Here the CDR3 reads CASSLGAGSAGANVLTF. The DNA for the CDR3 is TGTGCCAGCAGCTTAGGTGCAGGGTCAGCTGGGGCCAACGTCCTGACTTTC. Variable domain in full (rest from reference TRBV11-1 and TRBJ2-6): EAEVAQSPRYKITEKSQAVAFWCDPISGHATLYWYRQILGQGPELLVQFQDESVVDDSQLPKDRFSAERLKGVDSTLKIQPAELGDSAMYLCASSLGAGSAGANVLTFGAGSRLTVL.

This chain links TRBV3-1 with TRBJ2-7; possibly TRBD2 for D (6 bases). CDR1 is LGHDT and CDR2 is YNNKEL in the germline V gene (reference sequence). Trimming pared 4 bases from V and 2 bases from J, leaving 21 bases between. The CDR3 runs 17 residues. DNA of the CDR3: TGTGCCAGCAGCCCCCAGGGTCTAGCGTTAGGCCCCTACGAGCAGTACTTC. It specifies CASSPQGLALGPYEQYF.

This clone was detected many times. The same CDR3 is also encoded by other DNA sequences in this sample. The chain joins TRBV10-2 to TRBJ1-1; no clear D. Trimming removed 2 bases at V and 7 bases at J, with 8 bases between. CDR1 WSHSY and CDR2 SAAADI come from the germline V gene. The CDR3 loop spans 12 amino acids. Written as DNA, the CDR3 is TGCGCCAGCAGTGAGGCGTACGGTGAAGCTTTCTTT. Translated: CASSEAYGEAFF.

In its sample, this clone is medium-sized. This chain connects TRBV6-2 or TRBV6-3 to TRBJ2-1; TRBD2 might be the D (6 bases). This CDR3 is built from 14 residues. In germline, CDR1 is MNHEY, CDR2 SVGEGT. Trimming left V 3 bases short and J 5 bases short, with 11 bases between. The CDR3: CASSYGGANNEQFF. Here the CDR3 DNA reads TGTGCCAGCAGTTATGGCGGGGCCAACAATGAGCAGTTCTTC.